Each of the 28 T cell receptor beta chains below was sequenced from the same sample in a study of OX40 agonist ivuxolimab in advanced cancers. Clones were read by immunoSEQ multiplex PCR, and TCRdb kept only the in-frame ones, dropping some. The sample records approximately 68,000 clones, 75% to 90% being singletons. The source material was CD4+ or CD8+ T cells sorted from blood, sampled in a trial of the OX40 agonist ivuxolimab. Source of these receptors: an adult with an advanced solid tumor such as melanoma, head and neck, liver or kidney cancer.

V is TRBV5-8 and J is TRBJ2-7; D is unclear. The CDR3 covers 11 residues. Between the trimmed V and J ends, which lost 4 bases and 3 bases, there was a span of 5 bases. Germline loops: CDR1 SGHTS, CDR2 YDEGEE. CDR3 coding DNA: TGTGCCAGCAGCCTAGACTACGAGCAGTACTTC. Its protein product is CASSLDYEQYF.

The chain is built from TRBV7-9 and TRBJ1-1, with D uncertain. The V and J ends lost 7 bases and 1 base respectively, with 10 bases between them. CDR3 length: 13 amino acids. The germline gives CDR1 SEHNR, CDR2 FQNEAQ (reference sequence). The CDR3 region is CASKTLGNTEAFF. The CDR3 nucleotides are TGTGCCAGCAAAACCCTAGGGAACACTGAAGCTTTCTTT.

This sequence joins TRBV5-4 and TRBJ2-2; a possible D gene is TRBD2 (5 bases). The germline V and J ends were trimmed by 3 bases and 5 bases, with 5 bases remaining between them. Germline-derived CDR1 and CDR2 are SGHNT and YYREEE (reference sequence). The CDR3 length is 12 residues. The CDR3 loop is CASSSGTGELFF. CDR3 DNA: TGTGCCAGCAGCTCGGGAACCGGGGAGCTGTTTTTT.

The chain recombines TRBV7-9 with TRBJ1-1, with TRBD1 as a possible D gene (6 bases). In germline, CDR1 is SEHNR, CDR2 FQNEAQ (reference sequence). The CDR3 consists of 15 residues. V lost 3 bases, J lost 1 base, and 12 bases lay in between. The CDR3 DNA is TGTGCCAGCAGCTTTACAGGGAAAAGGAACACTGAAGCTTTCTTT. Protein: CASSFTGKRNTEAFF.

The gene calls are TRBV9 and TRBJ2-2; possibly TRBD2 for D (6 bases). The CDR3 spans 15 residues. With 0 bases removed from V and 4 bases from J, the gap between germline ends came to 10 bases. Germline CDR1 SGDLS, CDR2 YYNGEE. This CDR3 is CASSVGLASTGELFF. The CDR3 bases are TGTGCCAGCAGCGTAGGGCTAGCGTCCACCGGGGAGCTGTTTTTT.

This chain joins TRBV19 and TRBJ1-5, with 7 bases matching TRBD1. V was pared by 6 bases and J by 6 bases, with 5 bases of the junction left unmatched. The CDR3 length is 13 residues. Germline lookup yields CDR1 LNHDA and CDR2 SQIVND (reference sequence). In DNA form, the CDR3 reads TGTGCCAGTAGACCCGACAGGGTTCAGCCCCAGCATTTT. This encodes CASRPDRVQPQHF.

The chain is built from TRBV10-1 and TRBJ2-1, with 10 bases identical to TRBD2. This CDR3 has 15 residues. The V and J ends lost 8 bases and 9 bases, in that order; junction bases with no gene match: 13. CDR1 and CDR2 (germline): WNHNN, SYGVQD (reference sequence). CDR3 DNA sequence: TGCGCCAGCTCGGGCAGCGGGGGGGCCACGGGTGAGCAGTTCTTC. Its translation is CASSGSGGATGEQFF.

The V and J genes are TRBV11-3 and TRBJ2-1; the match to TRBD2 covers 16 bases. V shed 4 bases and J 7 bases; nucleotides not matched to a gene: 4. The length of the CDR3 is 16 residues. Germline assignment: CDR1 SGHNT and CDR2 YENEEA. The CDR3 DNA sequence: TGTGCCAGCAGCTCGGGACTAGCGGGGGGGCAAAATGAGCAGTTCTTC. It encodes CASSSGLAGGQNEQFF.

CDR3 residues: CASSSLAGGPNTQYF. DNA for the CDR3: TGTGCCAGCAGCTCACTAGCGGGGGGCCCTAATACGCAGTATTTT. This rearrangement joins TRBV11-2 to TRBJ2-3; 12 nucleotides line up with TRBD2. The CDR3 is made up of 15 amino acids. CDR1 and CDR2 from the germline V gene are SGHAT and FQNNGV. The V segment lost 4 bases and the J segment 7 bases; nucleotides outside the gene matches: 6.

This clone was observed once. The chain is built from TRBV7-8 and TRBJ2-2; D is unclear. V was shortened by 2 bases and J by 7 bases, with 8 bases between the two germline ends. CDR1 SGHVS and CDR2 FQNEAQ come from the germline V gene. CDR3 length equals 13 residues. CDR3 nucleotide sequence: TGTGCCAGCAGCTTACTGGGCCACGGGGAGCTGTTTTTT. Translation gives CASSLLGHGELFF. The full variable domain, its missing parts supplied by reference TRBV7-8 and TRBJ2-2, is GAGVSQSPRYKVAKRGQDVALRCDPISGHVSLFWYQQALGQGPEFLTYFQNEAQLDKSGLPSDRFFAERPEGSVSTLKIQRTQQEDSAVYLCASSLLGHGELFFGEGSRLTVL.

The J gene is TRBJ1-1, the V gene TRBV7-3; 7 bases are a match to TRBD1. The ends lost 5 bases at V and 1 base at J; junction bases unmatched: 4. From germline, CDR1 is SGHTA and CDR2 FQGTGA. The CDR3 covers 14 residues. The CDR3 region has the DNA TGTGCCAGCAGCAGCGACAGGGCGAACACTGAAGCTTTCTTT. It translates to CASSSDRANTEAFF.

The V gene is TRBV2, the J gene TRBJ1-5; D unclear. The length of the CDR3 is 16 residues. Germline V lookup: CDR1 SNHLY, CDR2 FYNNEI. V gave up 4 bases and J gave up 2 bases, with 15 bases separating them. The CDR3 sequence: CASSVTSLGGNQPQHF. The CDR3 nucleotides read TGTGCCAGCAGTGTGACTTCCCTCGGGGGCAATCAGCCCCAGCATTTT.

J is TRBJ2-1 and V is TRBV6-4; 12 bases fit TRBD2. The germline V gene has CDR1 MRHNA and CDR2 SNTAGT. V dropped 6 bases and J dropped 3; count of bases not matched to a gene: 3. This CDR3 has 15 residues. The CDR3 coding sequence is TGTGCCAGCAGCCCGACTAGCGGGAGCTACAATGAGCAGTTCTTC. This sequence encodes CASSPTSGSYNEQFF.

The chain combines TRBV23-1 with TRBJ1-2; TRBD1 aligns across 9 bases. TRBV23-1 is placed among ORFs of uncertain function. This CDR3 is 14 amino acids long. V shed 0 bases, J shed 14 bases, and the junction held 10 bases outside the gene matches. In DNA, the CDR3 is TGCGCCAGCAGTCAATCGAACAGGGGGCTAGCGCGGACCTTC. This gives the protein CASSQSNRGLARTF.

The chain joins TRBV27 to TRBJ2-3; 9 bases are shared with TRBD2. Per the germline V gene, CDR1 is MNHEY and CDR2 is SMNVEV (reference sequence). CDR3 size: 17 residues. V was pared by 2 bases and J by 4 bases, with 10 bases of the junction left unmatched. This CDR3 is CASSLNGGRAKADTQYF. The CDR3, as DNA: TGTGCCAGCAGTTTAAATGGCGGGAGGGCCAAGGCAGATACGCAGTATTTT.

The rearrangement links TRBV7-8 to TRBJ2-1, with TRBD2 identical over 11 bases. Trimming removed 5 bases from V and 5 bases from J; junction bases left unmatched: 5. This CDR3 is built from 15 residues. From germline, CDR1 is SGHVS and CDR2 FQNEAQ. CDR3 loop: CASSPGLAADNEQFF. The CDR3 nucleotides read TGTGCCAGCAGCCCGGGACTAGCGGCCGACAATGAGCAGTTCTTC. Full variable domain (outside the CDR3, taken from reference TRBV7-8 and TRBJ2-1): GAGVSQSPRYKVAKRGQDVALRCDPISGHVSLFWYQQALGQGPEFLTYFQNEAQLDKSGLPSDRFFAERPEGSVSTLKIQRTQQEDSAVYLCASSPGLAADNEQFFGPGTRLTVL.

The gene calls are TRBV14 and TRBJ1-6, with unresolved D. Germline CDR1 SGHDN, CDR2 FVKESK. The V gene lost 3 bases and the J gene lost 7 bases, with 19 bases spanning the gap. This CDR3 has 17 residues. Here the CDR3 reads CASSHTISGGPNSPLHF. The CDR3 DNA sequence: TGTGCCAGCAGCCACACTATTTCGGGCGGACCCAATTCACCCCTCCACTTT.

The chain combines TRBV11-3 with TRBJ1-6; D is perhaps TRBD1 (5 bases). The CDR3 has 16 amino acids. V lost 5 bases and J lost 3, with 14 bases in between. In germline, CDR1 is SGHNT, CDR2 YENEEA. For the CDR3, the DNA is TGTGCCAGCAGCATATCCCGGGACGGCTATAATTCACCCCTCCACTTT. The encoded protein is CASSISRDGYNSPLHF.

The V call is TRBV5-6, the J call TRBJ2-7; TRBD1 is a possible D gene (6 bases). The CDR3 consists of 13 residues. In germline, CDR1 is SGHDT, CDR2 YYEEEE. Trimming pared 2 bases from V and 2 bases from J, leaving 8 bases between. CDR3 protein: CASSFSGAYEQYF. DNA for the CDR3: TGTGCCAGCAGCTTCTCAGGGGCCTACGAGCAGTACTTC.

The chain uses TRBV6-1 and TRBJ2-7; the D call may be TRBD1 or TRBD2 (6 bases each). CDR3 length: 15 amino acids. Trimming cost V 6 bases and J 9 bases, with 24 bases left between them. The germline V gene has CDR1 MNHNS and CDR2 SASEGT. The chain's CDR3 is CASRGGDRPRMGQYF. The CDR3 nucleotides are TGTGCCAGCAGGGGAGGTGACAGGCCTAGGATGGGGCAGTACTTC.

This clone was detected only once. The chain is built from TRBV27 and TRBJ1-5, with a weak D call TRBD1 (6 bases). Germline assignment: CDR1 MNHEY and CDR2 SMNVEV (reference sequence). The CDR3 covers 18 residues. Trimming pared 5 bases from V and 4 bases from J, leaving 24 bases between. CDR3 protein: CASSAHVSGGSVNQPQHF. The CDR3, as DNA: TGTGCCAGCAGTGCCCATGTAAGCGGGGGCTCGGTAAATCAGCCCCAGCATTTT.

This clone appeared once. V and J are TRBV5-1 and TRBJ1-2; D gene unclear. This CDR3 is built from 13 residues. Germline CDR1 is SGHRS and CDR2 is YFSETQ. Between the trimmed V and J ends, which lost 0 bases and 8 bases, there was a span of 11 bases. This CDR3 reads CASSLEGRTGYTF. The CDR3 nucleotides read TGCGCCAGCAGCTTGGAGGGCAGGACGGGCTACACCTTC.

The V and J genes are TRBV6-5 and TRBJ2-7; 10 bases fit TRBD2. With 3 bases clipped from V and 4 bases from J, the junction kept 3 bases outside the gene matches. Germline-derived CDR1 and CDR2 are MNHEY and SVGAGI. The CDR3 has 14 residues. CDR3 sequence: CASSYDSGRYEQYF. CDR3 in DNA: TGTGCCAGCAGTTATGATAGCGGGAGGTACGAGCAGTACTTC.

This clone was found once. CDR3 bases: TGTGCCAGTAGTGCACAGGGGGCCCACGGCTACACCTTC. It translates to CASSAQGAHGYTF. The chain uses TRBV19 and TRBJ1-2, with TRBD1 matching over 9 bases. Germline trimming cut 5 bases from V and 8 bases from J; bases unmatched to any gene: 6. CDR3 length: 13 amino acids. Germline V lookup: CDR1 LNHDA, CDR2 SQIVND (reference sequence).

The CDR3 DNA is TGCGCCAGCAGCCAAGATCTGGCTAGCGGATACAATGAGCAGTTCTTC. This codes for CASSQDLASGYNEQFF. The chain carries TRBV4-1 and TRBJ2-1, with TRBD2 identical over 7 bases. V shed 0 bases, J shed 4 bases, and the junction held 6 bases outside the gene matches. CDR1 and CDR2 from the germline V gene are MGHRA and YSYEKL. The CDR3 extends over 16 amino acids.

J is TRBJ2-1 and V is TRBV29-1; TRBD2 matches at 9 bases. Trimming cost V 1 base and J 10 bases; bases outside gene matches: 5. The CDR3 loop spans 13 amino acids. Germline CDR1 reads SQVTM; CDR2 reads ANQGSEA. In nucleotides, the CDR3 is TGCAGCGTTGAAGTGGCGGGAGGGAGGGAGCAGTTCTTC. Amino acids: CSVEVAGGREQFF.

V and J are TRBV10-3 and TRBJ2-1, with 9 nucleotides matching TRBD2. V trimming: 7 bases; J trimming: 0 bases; junction bases outside the gene matches: 1. This CDR3 has 14 amino acids. The germline gives CDR1 ENHRY, CDR2 SYGVKD. The CDR3 spells CAINSGSSYNEQFF. CDR3 coding DNA: TGTGCCATCAATAGCGGGAGCTCCTACAATGAGCAGTTCTTC.

V gene TRBV2 combines with J gene TRBJ1-4, with D possibly TRBD1 on 5 matching bases. Germline CDR1 reads SNHLY; CDR2 reads FYNNEI. There are 15 residues in the CDR3. V gave up 6 bases and J gave up 0 bases, with 11 bases separating them. CDR3 coding DNA: TGTGCCAGCAGCCTCAGGGCCGCAACTAATGAAAAACTGTTTTTT. It specifies CASSLRAATNEKLFF.